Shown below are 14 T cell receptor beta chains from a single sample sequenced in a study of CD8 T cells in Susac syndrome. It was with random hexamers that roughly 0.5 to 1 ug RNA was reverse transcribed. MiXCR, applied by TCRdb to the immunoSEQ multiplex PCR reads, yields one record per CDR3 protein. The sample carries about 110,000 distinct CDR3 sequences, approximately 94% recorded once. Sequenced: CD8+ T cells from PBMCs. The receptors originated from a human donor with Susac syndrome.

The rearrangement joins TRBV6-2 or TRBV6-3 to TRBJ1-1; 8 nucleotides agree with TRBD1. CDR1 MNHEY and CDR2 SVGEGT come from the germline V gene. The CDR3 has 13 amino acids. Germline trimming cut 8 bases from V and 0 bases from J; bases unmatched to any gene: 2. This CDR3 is CASRTGLNTEAFF. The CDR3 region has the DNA TGTGCCAGCCGGACAGGGCTGAACACTGAAGCTTTCTTT.

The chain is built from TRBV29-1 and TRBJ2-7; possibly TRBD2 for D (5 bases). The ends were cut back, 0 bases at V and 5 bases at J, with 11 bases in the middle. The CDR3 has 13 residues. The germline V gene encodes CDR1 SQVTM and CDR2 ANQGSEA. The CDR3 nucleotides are TGCAGCGTTGAAGAGGACCCGGGGAACGAGCAGTACTTC. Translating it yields CSVEEDPGNEQYF.

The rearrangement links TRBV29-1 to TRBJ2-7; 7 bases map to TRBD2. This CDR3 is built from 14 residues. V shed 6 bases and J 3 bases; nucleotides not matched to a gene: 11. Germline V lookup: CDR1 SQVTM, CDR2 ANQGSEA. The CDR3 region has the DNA TGCAGCGTCGAGGAGGCTAGCGGTTACTACGAGCAGTACTTC. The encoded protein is CSVEEASGYYEQYF.

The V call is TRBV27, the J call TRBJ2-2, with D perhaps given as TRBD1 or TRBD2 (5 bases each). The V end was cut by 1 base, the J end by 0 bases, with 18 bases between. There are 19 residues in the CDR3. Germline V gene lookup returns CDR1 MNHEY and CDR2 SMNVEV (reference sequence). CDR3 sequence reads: CASSLFGTTNNPNTGELFF. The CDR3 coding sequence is TGTGCCAGCAGTTTATTCGGGACGACCAACAATCCGAACACCGGGGAGCTGTTTTTT.

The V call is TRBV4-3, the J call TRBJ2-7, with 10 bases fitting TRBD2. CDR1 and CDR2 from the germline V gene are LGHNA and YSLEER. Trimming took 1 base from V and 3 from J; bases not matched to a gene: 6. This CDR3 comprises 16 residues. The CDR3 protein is CASSQGVAGGLYEQYF. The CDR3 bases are TGCGCCAGCAGCCAAGGCGTAGCGGGGGGCCTCTACGAGCAGTACTTC.

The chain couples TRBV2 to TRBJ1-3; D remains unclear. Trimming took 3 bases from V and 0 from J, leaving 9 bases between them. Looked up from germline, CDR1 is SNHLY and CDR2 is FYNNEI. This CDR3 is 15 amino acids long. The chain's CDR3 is CASSERAVSGNTIYF. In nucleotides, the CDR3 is TGTGCCAGCAGTGAGAGGGCAGTCTCTGGAAACACCATATATTTT.

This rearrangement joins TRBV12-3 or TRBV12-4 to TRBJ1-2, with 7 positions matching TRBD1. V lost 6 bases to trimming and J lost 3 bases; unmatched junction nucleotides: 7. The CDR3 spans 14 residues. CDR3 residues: CASSPDRVDYGYTF. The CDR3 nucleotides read TGTGCCAGCAGCCCAGACAGGGTCGACTATGGCTACACCTTC.

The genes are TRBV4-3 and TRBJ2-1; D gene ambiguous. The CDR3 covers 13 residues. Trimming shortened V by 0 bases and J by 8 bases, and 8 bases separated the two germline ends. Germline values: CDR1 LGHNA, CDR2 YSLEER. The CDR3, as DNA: TGCGCCAGCAGCCAAGATTCTAACCATGAGCAGTTCTTC. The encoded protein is CASSQDSNHEQFF.

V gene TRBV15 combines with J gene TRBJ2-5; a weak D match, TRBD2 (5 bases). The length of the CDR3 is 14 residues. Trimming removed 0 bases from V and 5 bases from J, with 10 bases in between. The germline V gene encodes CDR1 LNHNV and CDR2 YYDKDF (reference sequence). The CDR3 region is CATSRDLAFETQYF. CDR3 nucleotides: TGTGCCACCAGCAGAGACCTAGCTTTTGAGACCCAGTACTTC.

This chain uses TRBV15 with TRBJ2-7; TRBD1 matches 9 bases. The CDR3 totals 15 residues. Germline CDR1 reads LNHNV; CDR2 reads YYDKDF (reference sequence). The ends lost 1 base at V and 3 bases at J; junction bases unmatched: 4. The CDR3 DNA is TGTGCCACCAGCAGAGCGGGACAGGGTTTCTACGAGCAGTACTTC. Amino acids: CATSRAGQGFYEQYF.

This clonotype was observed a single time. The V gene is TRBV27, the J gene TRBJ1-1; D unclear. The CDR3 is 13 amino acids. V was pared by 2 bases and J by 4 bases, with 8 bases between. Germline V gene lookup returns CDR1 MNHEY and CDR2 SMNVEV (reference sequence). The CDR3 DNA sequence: TGTGCCAGCAGTTTAGGGGTCCCCACTGAAGCTTTCTTT. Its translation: CASSLGVPTEAFF.

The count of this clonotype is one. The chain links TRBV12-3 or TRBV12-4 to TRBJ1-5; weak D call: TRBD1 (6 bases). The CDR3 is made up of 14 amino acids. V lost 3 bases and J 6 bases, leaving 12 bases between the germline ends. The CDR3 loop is CASSFGGQGQPQHF. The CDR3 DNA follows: TGTGCCAGCAGTTTCGGGGGCCAGGGTCAGCCCCAGCATTTT.

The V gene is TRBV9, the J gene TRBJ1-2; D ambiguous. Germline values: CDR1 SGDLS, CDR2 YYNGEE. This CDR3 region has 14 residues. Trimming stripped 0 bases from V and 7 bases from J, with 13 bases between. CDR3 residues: CASSVGGYGGGYTF. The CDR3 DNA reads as TGTGCCAGCAGCGTAGGAGGATATGGCGGTGGCTACACCTTC.

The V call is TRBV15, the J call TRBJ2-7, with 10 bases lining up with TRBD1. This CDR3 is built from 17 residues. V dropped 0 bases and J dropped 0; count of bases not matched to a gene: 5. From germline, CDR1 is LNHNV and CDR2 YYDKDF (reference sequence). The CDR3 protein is CATSRDRDRGGSYEQYF. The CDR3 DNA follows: TGTGCCACCAGCAGAGATAGGGACAGGGGAGGCTCCTACGAGCAGTACTTC. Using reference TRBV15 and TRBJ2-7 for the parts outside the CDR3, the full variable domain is DAMVIQNPRYQVTQFGKPVTLSCSQTLNHNVMYWYQQKSSQAPKLLFHYYDKDFNNEADTPDNFQSRRPNTSFCFLDIRSPGLGDTAMYLCATSRDRDRGGSYEQYFGPGTRLTVT.